This entry lists 7 T cell receptor beta chains sequenced from one sample in a study of cytomegalovirus exposure and HLA in healthy donors. PCR employed 60 Vbeta and 13 Jbeta primers. The repertoire was sequenced with immunoSEQ multiplex PCR; TCRdb's copy has only in-frame clones and lacks some. Here the sample spans 25,000 to 40,000 clones, about 65% being singletons. Sequencing input: PBMCs. The receptors stem from a man aged 45-65 years in good health and CMV-seropositive.

The genes are TRBV5-1 and TRBJ2-5; possibly TRBD1 for D (5 bases). The CDR3 is 15 amino acids. Germline CDR1 is SGHRS and CDR2 is YFSETQ. V lost 0 bases, J lost 4 bases, and 13 bases lay in between. The CDR3 loop reads CASSLAPQRGETQYF. As DNA, the CDR3 is TGCGCCAGCAGCTTGGCCCCCCAAAGGGGAGAGACCCAGTACTTC.

This chain uses TRBV7-9 with TRBJ2-5; 12 bases fit TRBD2. The V gene end was trimmed by 4 bases and the J gene end by 1 base; junction bases not matched to a gene: 4. The germline CDR1 and CDR2 sequences are SEHNR and FQNEAQ (reference sequence). This CDR3 is built from 16 residues. CDR3 nucleotides: TGTGCCAGCAGCTCCGGGACTAGCGGGTTCCAAGAGACCCAGTACTTC. Translation gives CASSSGTSGFQETQYF.

The V call is TRBV4-1, the J call TRBJ2-7; 8 nucleotides match TRBD1. CDR1 MGHRA and CDR2 YSYEKL come from the germline V gene. The CDR3 length is 16 residues. J lost 1 base, V lost 3 bases, and 8 bases had no gene match. CDR3: CASSQLPGQGSYEQYF. The DNA of the CDR3 is TGCGCCAGCAGCCAGCTTCCCGGACAGGGATCCTACGAGCAGTACTTC.

This chain joins TRBV29-1 and TRBJ2-3; D may be TRBD2 (6 bases). The CDR3 is 15 amino acids. V lost 1 base to trimming and J lost 6 bases, with 17 bases between them. Looked up from germline, CDR1 is SQVTM and CDR2 is ANQGSEA. CDR3 DNA: TGCAGCGTTGAAGGCCCGGGGGAGAACCCTGATACGCAGTATTTT. It codes for CSVEGPGENPDTQYF.

This chain joins TRBV30 and TRBJ1-5; 10 positions match TRBD1. V was pared by 1 base and J by 8 bases, with 5 bases of the junction left unmatched. CDR1 and CDR2 from the germline V gene are GTSNPN and SVGIG (reference sequence). The length of the CDR3 is 14 residues. CDR3 DNA: TGTGCCTGGAGTGGTGACAGGGGGCTTAAGCCCCAGCATTTT. Amino acids: CAWSGDRGLKPQHF.

The chain carries TRBV6-5 and TRBJ2-1; TRBD2 aligns across 7 bases. The CDR3 loop spans 15 amino acids. The V gene's germline CDR1 is MNHEY and CDR2 SVGAGI. CDR3 region: CATINSGVSYNEQFF. The CDR3 DNA sequence: TGTGCAACTATTAACAGCGGGGTCTCCTACAATGAGCAGTTCTTC.

The V and J genes are TRBV19 and TRBJ1-4; TRBD1 agrees at 8 bases. The V segment lost 3 bases and the J segment 8 bases; nucleotides outside the gene matches: 5. Germline V gives CDR1 LNHDA, CDR2 SQIVND (reference sequence). This CDR3 comprises 14 residues. CDR3 in DNA: TGTGCCAGTAGTATTCGGACAGGGAACGAAAAACTGTTTTTT. Translating gives CASSIRTGNEKLFF. The variable domain in full, with the rest retrieved from reference TRBV19 and TRBJ1-4, is DGGITQSPKYLFRKEGQNVTLSCEQNLNHDAMYWYRQDPGQGLRLIYYSQIVNDFQKGDIAEGYSVSREKKESFPLTVTSAQKNPTAFYLCASSIRTGNEKLFFGSGTQLSVL.